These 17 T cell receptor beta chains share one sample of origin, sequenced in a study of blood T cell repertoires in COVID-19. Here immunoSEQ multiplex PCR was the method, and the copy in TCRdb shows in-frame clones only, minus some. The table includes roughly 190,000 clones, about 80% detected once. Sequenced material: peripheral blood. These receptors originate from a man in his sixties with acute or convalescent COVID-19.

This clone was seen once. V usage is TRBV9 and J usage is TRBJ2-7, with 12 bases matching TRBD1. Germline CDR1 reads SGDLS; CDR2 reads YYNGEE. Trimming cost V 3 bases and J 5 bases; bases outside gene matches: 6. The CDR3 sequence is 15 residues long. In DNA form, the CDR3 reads TGTGCCAGCAGCGGATTGGGACAGGGGGCCAACGAGCAGTACTTC. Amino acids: CASSGLGQGANEQYF.

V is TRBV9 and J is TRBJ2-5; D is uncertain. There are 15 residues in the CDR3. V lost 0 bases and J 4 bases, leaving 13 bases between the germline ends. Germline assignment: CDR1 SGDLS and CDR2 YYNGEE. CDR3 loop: CASSVGWRPGETQYF. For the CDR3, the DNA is TGTGCCAGCAGCGTAGGGTGGCGTCCGGGAGAGACCCAGTACTTC. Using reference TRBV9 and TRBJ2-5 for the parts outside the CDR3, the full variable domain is DSGVTQTPKHLITATGQRVTLRCSPRSGDLSVYWYQQSLDQGLQFLIQYYNGEERAKGNILERFSAQQFPDLHSELNLSSLELGDSALYFCASSVGWRPGETQYFGPGTRLLVL.

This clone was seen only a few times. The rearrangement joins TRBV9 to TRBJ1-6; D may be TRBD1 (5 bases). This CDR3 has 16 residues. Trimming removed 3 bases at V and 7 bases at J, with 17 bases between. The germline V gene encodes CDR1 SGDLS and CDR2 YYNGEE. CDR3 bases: TGTGCCAGCAGCGCTATCCCAGGGATGGGGAATTCACCCCTCCACTTT. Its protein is CASSAIPGMGNSPLHF.

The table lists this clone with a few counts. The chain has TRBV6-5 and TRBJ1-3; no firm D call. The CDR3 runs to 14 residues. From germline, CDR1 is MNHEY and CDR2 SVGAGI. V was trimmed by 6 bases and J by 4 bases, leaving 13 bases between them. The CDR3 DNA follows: TGTGCCAGCAGGAGCCCTTCGTGGGGAAACACCATATATTTT. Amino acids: CASRSPSWGNTIYF.

DNA of the CDR3: TGTGCCAGCAGCTTAGGGGGCAGGAGCAATCAGCCCCAGCATTTT. It specifies CASSLGGRSNQPQHF. V gene TRBV7-2 combines with J gene TRBJ1-5; perhaps TRBD1 as D (5 bases). Germline values: CDR1 SGHTA, CDR2 FQGNSA. V lost 1 base and J 1 base, leaving 8 bases between the germline ends. The CDR3 spans 15 residues.

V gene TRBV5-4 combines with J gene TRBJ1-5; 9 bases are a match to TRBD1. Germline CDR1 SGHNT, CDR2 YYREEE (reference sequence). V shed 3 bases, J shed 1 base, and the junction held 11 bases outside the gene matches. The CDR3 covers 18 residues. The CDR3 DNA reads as TGTGCCAGCAGCTGGGGGGACACAGGGGGCGCGAGCAATCAGCCCCAGCATTTT. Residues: CASSWGDTGGASNQPQHF.

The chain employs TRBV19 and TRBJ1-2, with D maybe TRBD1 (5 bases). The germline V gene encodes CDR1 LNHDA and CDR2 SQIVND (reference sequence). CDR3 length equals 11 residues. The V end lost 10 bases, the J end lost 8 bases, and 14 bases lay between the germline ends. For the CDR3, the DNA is TGTGCCACCCACCTAGGGGTCGGCTACACCTTC. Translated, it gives CATHLGVGYTF.

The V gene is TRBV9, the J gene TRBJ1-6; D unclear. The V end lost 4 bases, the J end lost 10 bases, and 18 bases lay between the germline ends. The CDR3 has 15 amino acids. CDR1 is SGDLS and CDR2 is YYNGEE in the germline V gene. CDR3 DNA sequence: TGTGCCAGCAGCCTCGGAGGCCAGCACAAATCACCCCTCCACTTT. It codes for CASSLGGQHKSPLHF. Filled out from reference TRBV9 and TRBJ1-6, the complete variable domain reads DSGVTQTPKHLITATGQRVTLRCSPRSGDLSVYWYQQSLDQGLQFLIQYYNGEERAKGNILERFSAQQFPDLHSELNLSSLELGDSALYFCASSLGGQHKSPLHFGNGTRLTVT.

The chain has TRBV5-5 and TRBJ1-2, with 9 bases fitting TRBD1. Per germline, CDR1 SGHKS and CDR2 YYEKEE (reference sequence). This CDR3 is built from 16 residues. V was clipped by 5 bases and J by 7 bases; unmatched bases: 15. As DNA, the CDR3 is TGTGCCAGCAGTTTTACAGGGGGCACTCACTACGGTGGCTACACCTTC. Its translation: CASSFTGGTHYGGYTF.

The CDR3 here is CASSTRQGSNYGYTF. Written as DNA, the CDR3 is TGTGCCAGCAGCACACGACAGGGTTCTAACTATGGCTACACCTTC. The genes are TRBV9 and TRBJ1-2; 7 bases match TRBD1. The CDR3 has 15 residues. CDR1 and CDR2 (germline): SGDLS, YYNGEE. After removal of 4 bases from V and 0 bases from J, the junction contained 6 bases not matched to a gene.

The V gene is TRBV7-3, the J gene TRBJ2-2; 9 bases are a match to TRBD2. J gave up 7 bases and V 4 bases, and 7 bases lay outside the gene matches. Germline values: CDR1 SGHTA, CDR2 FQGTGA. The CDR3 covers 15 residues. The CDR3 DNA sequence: TGTGCCAGCAGCTCTAGTAGCGGGAGCTACGGGGAGCTGTTTTTT. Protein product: CASSSSSGSYGELFF. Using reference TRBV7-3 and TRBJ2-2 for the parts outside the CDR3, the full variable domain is GAGVSQTPSNKVTEKGKYVELRCDPISGHTALYWYRQSLGQGPEFLIYFQGTGAADDSGLPNDRFFAVRPEGSVSTLKIQRTERGDSAVYLCASSSSSGSYGELFFGEGSRLTVL.

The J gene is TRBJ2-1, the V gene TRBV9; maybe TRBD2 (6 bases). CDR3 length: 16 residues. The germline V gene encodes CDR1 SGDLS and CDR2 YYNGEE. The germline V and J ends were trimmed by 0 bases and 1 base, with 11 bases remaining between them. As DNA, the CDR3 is TGTGCCAGCAGCGTAGGGGCGACTAGATCCTACAATGAGCAGTTCTTC. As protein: CASSVGATRSYNEQFF.

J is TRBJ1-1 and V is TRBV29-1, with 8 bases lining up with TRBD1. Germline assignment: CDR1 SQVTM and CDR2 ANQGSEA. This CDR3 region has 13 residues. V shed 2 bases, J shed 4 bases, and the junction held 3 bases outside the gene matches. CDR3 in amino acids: CSVESTGATEAFF. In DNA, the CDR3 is TGCAGCGTTGAATCGACAGGGGCCACTGAAGCTTTCTTT.

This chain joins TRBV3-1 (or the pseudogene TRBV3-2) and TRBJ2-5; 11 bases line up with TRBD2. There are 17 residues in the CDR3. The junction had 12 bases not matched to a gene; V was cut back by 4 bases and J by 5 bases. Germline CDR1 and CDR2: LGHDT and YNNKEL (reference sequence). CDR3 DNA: TGTGCCAGCAGCCCAAGGGTTAGCGGGGGGGCCGTTGAGACCCAGTACTTC. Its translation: CASSPRVSGGAVETQYF.

This CDR3 reads CASSFYRVDRTGRNQPQHF. Written as DNA, the CDR3 is TGTGCCAGCAGCTTTTACAGGGTGGATCGGACAGGCCGAAATCAGCCCCAGCATTTT. This sequence joins TRBV7-4 and TRBJ1-5; 7 nucleotides agree with TRBD1. The CDR3 sequence is 19 residues long. Germline lookup yields CDR1 SGHVT and CDR2 SQSDAQ. With V trimmed by 3 bases and J by 4 bases, 18 bases remained unmatched.

The DNA of the CDR3 is TGTGCCAGCAGTATGACAGGGGAGGCTGAAGCTTTCTTT. Protein: CASSMTGEAEAFF. The rearrangement links TRBV28 to TRBJ1-1; 8 bases align to TRBD1. The CDR3 runs to 13 residues. V was pared by 5 bases and J by 6 bases, with 5 bases of the junction left unmatched. Germline assignment: CDR1 MDHEN and CDR2 SYDVKM.

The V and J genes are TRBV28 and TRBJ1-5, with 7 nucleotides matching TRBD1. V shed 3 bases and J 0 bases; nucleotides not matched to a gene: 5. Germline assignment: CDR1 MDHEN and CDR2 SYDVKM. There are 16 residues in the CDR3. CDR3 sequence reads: CASSFPGTVSNQPQHF. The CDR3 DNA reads TGTGCCAGCAGTTTCCCCGGGACAGTTAGCAATCAGCCCCAGCATTTT. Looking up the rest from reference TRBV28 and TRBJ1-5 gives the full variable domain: DVKVTQSSRYLVKRTGEKVFLECVQDMDHENMFWYRQDPGLGLRLIYFSYDVKMKEKGDIPEGYSVSREKKERFSLILESASTNQTSMYLCASSFPGTVSNQPQHFGDGTRLSIL.